The 14 T cell receptor beta chains in this list originate from one sample, sequenced in a study of T cell repertoires in cytomegalovirus infection. TCRdb passed the reads through MiXCR, listing each CDR3 protein once. The sample consists of about 140,000 distinct CDR3 sequences, under 8% of them appearing once. The sequenced material came from PBMCs. Receptors originate from a human donor in good health (CMV status not recorded). Some clones in this sample may be carry-over from other donors' samples.

This clonotype was found a few times. The rearrangement links TRBV2 to TRBJ2-7, with D perhaps given as TRBD1 or TRBD2 (5 bases each). Trimming removed 5 bases at V and 0 bases at J, with 17 bases between. Germline assignment: CDR1 SNHLY and CDR2 FYNNEI. The CDR3 runs to 16 residues. The CDR3 spells CASSSLSSRASYEQYF. CDR3 DNA: TGTGCCAGCAGTTCGCTGTCTAGCAGGGCCTCCTACGAGCAGTACTTC.

This clonotype was found many times. The CDR3 loop reads CASSSPGLSTDTQYF. The DNA for the CDR3 is TGTGCCAGCAGCTCCCCGGGACTGAGCACAGATACGCAGTATTTT. J is TRBJ2-3 and V is TRBV7-6, with D possibly being TRBD2 (6 bases). The germline V gene has CDR1 SGHVS and CDR2 FNYEAQ. CDR3 length: 15 residues. V was clipped by 4 bases and J by 0 bases, with 11 bases between them.

This clonotype was recorded many times. One end of the junction varies from germline; a read error may be responsible. V gene TRBV7-2 combines with J gene TRBJ2-5, with D possibly matching TRBD2 (6 bases). The germline V gene encodes CDR1 SGHTA and CDR2 FQGNSA. This CDR3 comprises 12 residues. This CDR3 reads CASSPSGGRGAF. DNA for the CDR3: TGTGCCAGCAGCCCATCCGGGGGAAGGGGCGCCTTC.

The chain links TRBV19 to TRBJ2-7; TRBD1 aligns across 7 bases. The CDR3 consists of 13 residues. CDR1 LNHDA and CDR2 SQIVND come from the germline V gene (reference sequence). The junction had 3 bases not matched to a gene; V was cut back by 3 bases and J by 4 bases. CDR3 sequence: CASSMETGYEQYF. As DNA, the CDR3 is TGTGCCAGTAGTATGGAGACAGGGTACGAGCAGTACTTC.

This clonotype occurred many times. This chain uses TRBV28 with TRBJ2-7; TRBD1 agrees at 9 bases. The length of the CDR3 is 14 residues. Germline values: CDR1 MDHEN, CDR2 SYDVKM. V was clipped by 7 bases and J by 7 bases; unmatched bases: 11. DNA of the CDR3: TGTGCCAGCAATCGACCGGGACAGGGACGTGAGCAGTACTTC. This codes for CASNRPGQGREQYF.

The table lists this clonotype with many counts. This chain joins TRBV6-1 and TRBJ1-5, with TRBD1 matching 8 bases. The V segment lost 4 bases and the J segment 4 bases; nucleotides outside the gene matches: 12. The V gene's germline CDR1 is MNHNS and CDR2 SASEGT. The CDR3 is made up of 17 amino acids. The DNA of the CDR3 is TGTGCCAGCAGTGTCGGACTACTACAGGGGGGGAATCAGCCCCAGCATTTT. This encodes CASSVGLLQGGNQPQHF.

Ten or more counts support this clonotype. The chain couples TRBV20-1 to TRBJ1-6; D remains unclear. The length of the CDR3 is 13 residues. From germline, CDR1 is DFQATT and CDR2 SNEGSKA (reference sequence). The V and J ends lost 4 bases and 8 bases respectively, with 12 bases between them. For the CDR3, the DNA is TGCAGTGCTAACGACCGGCGGGATTCACCCCTCCACTTT. This codes for CSANDRRDSPLHF.

This clonotype was detected many times. The CDR3 reads CASSLGQAQFF. CDR3 DNA sequence: TGTGCCAGCAGCTTGGGGCAGGCGCAGTTCTTC. This sequence joins TRBV7-2 and TRBJ2-1; weak D call: TRBD1 (5 bases). The germline V and J ends were trimmed by 3 bases and 12 bases, with 9 bases remaining between them. The germline V gene has CDR1 SGHTA and CDR2 FQGNSA. The CDR3 extends over 11 amino acids.

The chain joins TRBV19 to TRBJ2-2; perhaps D is TRBD1 or TRBD2 (5 bases each). The CDR3 extends over 17 amino acids. Trimming stripped 2 bases from V and 6 bases from J, with 19 bases between. Looked up from germline, CDR1 is LNHDA and CDR2 is SQIVND (reference sequence). The CDR3 DNA follows: TGTGCCAGTAGTATAAGGACGGGATCCAAAGGGGCCGGGGAGCTGTTTTTT. Encoded protein: CASSIRTGSKGAGELFF.

This clonotype was observed at least ten times. The chain carries TRBV7-2 and TRBJ2-7; D unclear. The CDR3 length is 14 residues. The V and J ends lost 0 bases and 4 bases respectively, with 10 bases between them. CDR1 is SGHTA, CDR2 FQGNSA, per germline. CDR3 sequence (DNA): TGTGCCAGCAGCTTAGCGGTTGTGGTGTACGAGCAGTACTTC. Protein product: CASSLAVVVYEQYF.

There are many counts of this clonotype. The V gene is TRBV12-3 or TRBV12-4, the J gene TRBJ2-3; the match to TRBD2 covers 13 bases. V lost 6 bases, J lost 1 base, and 4 bases stayed unmatched. The CDR3 totals 16 residues. The DNA of the CDR3 is TGTGCCAGCAGATCCGGGACTAGCGGGGGCACAGATACGCAGTATTTT. Translating it yields CASRSGTSGGTDTQYF.

Notes on this clonotype: A much larger clone sits a single nucleotide away, making a read error possible. This chain connects TRBV2 to TRBJ1-1; no reliable D call. The CDR3 sequence is 13 residues long. V lost 10 bases to trimming and J lost 0 bases, with 12 bases between them. Germline V gene data show CDR1 as SNHLY and CDR2 as FYNNEI. The DNA for the CDR3 is TGTGCCACCCCCGTAGGCGTGAACACTGAAGCTTTCTTT. This sequence encodes CATPVGVNTEAFF. The full variable domain, rest sourced from reference TRBV2 and TRBJ1-1, is EPEVTQTPSHQVTQMGQEVILRCVPISNHLYFYWYRQILGQKVEFLVSFYNNEISEKSEIFDDQFSVERPDGSNFTLKIRSTKLEDSAMYFCATPVGVNTEAFFGQGTRLTVV.

The chain couples TRBV6-8 to TRBJ1-5; weak D call: TRBD1 (5 bases). Trimming cost V 4 bases and J 6 bases, with 13 bases left between them. The CDR3 spans 14 residues. In germline, CDR1 is MNHGY, CDR2 SAAAGT. The CDR3 region is CASSWDGAGQPQHF. CDR3 nucleotide sequence: TGTGCCAGCAGTTGGGACGGGGCAGGTCAGCCCCAGCATTTT.

This clonotype was recorded a few times. The gene calls are TRBV14 and TRBJ1-1; D gene uncertain. Trimming took off 0 bases at V and 5 bases at J, with 10 bases between the two ends. CDR1 and CDR2 from the germline V gene are SGHDN and FVKESK. This CDR3 comprises 14 residues. The chain's CDR3 is CASSQDPGRTEAFF. CDR3 DNA: TGTGCCAGCAGCCAAGACCCCGGGAGGACTGAAGCTTTCTTT.